This T cell receptor (beta chain) was found in a study of a mutant IDH1 vaccine in newly diagnosed glioma. About the research overall: Averaging around 42 years of age, treated patients were 62.5% male and around 38% female. Previous treatment comprised radiotherapy, temozolomide, or both, mostly both.

This table comes from immunoSEQ multiplex PCR, and its TCRdb copy is limited to in-frame clones, with some not included. The sample has approximately 43,000 clones; around 79% are singletons. Regarding this clone: Its antigen remains unidentified.

Regarding time point: week 23, last vaccination. Every vaccination contained 300 ug of the mutant IDH1 20-mer peptide and was paired with topical imiquimod. The donors' diagnosis was new WHO grade 3 or 4 astrocytoma that was IDH1-mutant and ATRX-lost. The sample here was PBMCs, taken from a glioma patient whose treatment included an IDH1 peptide vaccine. This TCR came from a woman between 40 and 55 years old with glioma. Some clones in this sample may be carry-over from other donors' samples.

CDR3 protein: CASSQDVGGGPSYEQYF. DNA for the CDR3: TGCGCCAGCAGCCAAGACGTAGGCGGGGGTCCCTCCTACGAGCAGTACTTC. This chain joins TRBV4-3 and TRBJ2-7; TRBD2 matches at 7 bases. Germline V gene data show CDR1 as LGHNA and CDR2 as YSLEER. V lost 0 bases to trimming and J lost 0 bases; unmatched junction nucleotides: 8. This CDR3 contains 17 residues.